This TCR beta chain originates from a study of blood T cell repertoires in COVID-19. Study information: The origin of the acute and convalescent COVID-19 samples was the United States, Italy and Spain. The cDNA or gDNA used as material had been derived from T cells, B-cell-depleted T cells, or PBMCs.

This CDR3 contains 13 residues. Germline V gene lookup returns CDR1 SGHRS and CDR2 YFSETQ. The V and J ends lost 1 base and 5 bases respectively, with 10 bases between them. Per the original data handling: Amplification of reference gene primers provided the estimated nucleated cell counts. The table came from immunoSEQ multiplex PCR; TCRdb's copy has only in-frame clones and leaves some out. The V and J calls and clone size come from that table; D and trimming were worked out from the DNA. The sample has 150,000 to 200,000 clones; around three quarters are singletons. This TCR derives from a man between 60 and 70 years old with acute or convalescent COVID-19. The gene calls are TRBV5-1 and TRBJ2-7; D is possibly TRBD1 (5 bases). Material for sequencing was peripheral blood. DNA of the CDR3: TGCGCCAGCAGCTTGAAGGGGCTCCACGAGCAGTACTTC. Its translation: CASSLKGLHEQYF.